The next 28 T cell receptor beta chains were all read from a single sample in a study of metastatic and nonmetastatic thyroid tumors. With MiXCR, TCRdb called clones anew from the PCR reads. The data show about 12,000 clones, with around a quarter seen just once and around three fifths held by the top ten. There were no patients who had received any treatment before thyroid surgery. Material: blood. The receptor source for this set is a male donor with papillary thyroid cancer or a benign thyroid nodule (not recorded which). Some clones in this sample may be carry-over from other donors' samples.

By frequency in the sample, this clone is medium-sized. The chain joins TRBV19 to TRBJ1-5; D not resolved. Trimming cost V 6 bases and J 3 bases, with 9 bases left between them. Germline V gene lookup returns CDR1 LNHDA and CDR2 SQIVND (reference sequence). The CDR3 loop spans 13 amino acids. The DNA for the CDR3 is TGTGCCAGTAGCACTGCCCCCAATCAGCCCCAGCATTTT. It translates to CASSTAPNQPQHF. The complete variable domain, with remaining parts taken from reference TRBV19 and TRBJ1-5, reads DGGITQSPKYLFRKEGQNVTLSCEQNLNHDAMYWYRQDPGQGLRLIYYSQIVNDFQKGDIAEGYSVSREKKESFPLTVTSAQKNPTAFYLCASSTAPNQPQHFGDGTRLSIL.

The V gene is TRBV11-3, the J gene TRBJ2-7; 7 positions match TRBD2. The CDR3 runs 14 residues. V shed 6 bases, J shed 0 bases, and the junction held 5 bases outside the gene matches. Germline-derived CDR1 and CDR2 are SGHNT and YENEEA. The CDR3 DNA sequence: TGTGCCAGCAGTCTAGCGGAGATCTCCTACGAGCAGTACTTC. This gives the protein CASSLAEISYEQYF.

In this sample, this clone turned up a few times. The rearrangement links TRBV6-1 to TRBJ1-1, with D unclear. The V gene lost 6 bases and the J gene lost 0 bases, with 8 bases spanning the gap. Germline values: CDR1 MNHNS, CDR2 SASEGT. The CDR3 spans 13 residues. The CDR3 DNA follows: TGTGCCAGCAGGATGGGCCTGAACACTGAAGCTTTCTTT. Residues: CASRMGLNTEAFF.

This clone was observed a handful of times. The V gene is TRBV3-1, the J gene TRBJ2-7, with no clear D. CDR3 length: 12 amino acids. The V end lost 4 bases, the J end lost 4 bases, and 8 bases lay between the germline ends. Germline CDR1 LGHDT, CDR2 YNNKEL (reference sequence). CDR3 region: CASSRGDYEQYF. The CDR3, as DNA: TGTGCCAGCAGCCGGGGTGATTACGAGCAGTACTTC.

This clone was picked up a small number of times. The chain has TRBV10-2 and TRBJ1-2; 7 bases agree with TRBD1. V dropped 9 bases and J dropped 5; count of bases not matched to a gene: 15. Germline CDR1 WSHSY, CDR2 SAAADI. The CDR3 length is 15 residues. The CDR3 region is CASSPRQGGSYGYTF. The CDR3 DNA is TGCGCCAGTAGCCCCCGGCAGGGGGGTTCTTATGGCTACACCTTC.

By sample fraction, this clone is medium-sized (0.01 to 0.1%). This chain connects TRBV6-1 to TRBJ2-1; a weak D match, TRBD1 (6 bases). V gave up 5 bases and J gave up 4 bases, with 9 bases separating them. Germline V gene sequence: CDR1 MNHNS, CDR2 SASEGT. The CDR3 sequence is 13 residues long. Here the CDR3 reads CASSPGQYNEQFF. Here the CDR3 DNA reads TGTGCCAGCAGTCCAGGACAGTACAATGAGCAGTTCTTC.

This clone showed up just a few times. The gene calls are TRBV6-6 and TRBJ1-2; 8 nucleotides line up with TRBD1. Germline V CDR1 and CDR2: MNHNY, SVGAGI (reference sequence). The CDR3 spans 16 residues. The junction had 11 bases not matched to a gene; V was cut back by 2 bases and J by 6 bases. CDR3 bases: TGTGCCAGCAGTTACCTTGGCCCAGGGGGCTTCGATGGCTACACCTTC. This translates into CASSYLGPGGFDGYTF.

The rearrangement links TRBV5-4 to TRBJ2-7, with 9 positions matching TRBD2. CDR1 is SGHNT, CDR2 YYREEE, per germline (reference sequence). J was trimmed by 0 bases and V by 7 bases; bases with no gene match: 8. The CDR3 loop spans 15 amino acids. The CDR3 loop reads CASEGLAGFSYEQYF. The CDR3 bases are TGTGCCAGCGAGGGCCTAGCGGGATTCTCCTACGAGCAGTACTTC.

This clone was counted only a few times. The V and J genes are TRBV28 and TRBJ1-5; TRBD1 matches 8 bases. The CDR3 is made up of 14 amino acids. Germline CDR1 MDHEN, CDR2 SYDVKM. The V and J ends lost 10 bases and 3 bases, in that order; junction bases with no gene match: 8. The CDR3 protein is CAIGTGQYNQPQHF. In nucleotides, the CDR3 is TGTGCCATCGGGACAGGACAATACAATCAGCCCCAGCATTTT.

A few counts support this clone. The V and J genes are TRBV6-1 and TRBJ1-2; 9 nucleotides agree with TRBD1. CDR1 and CDR2 from the germline V gene are MNHNS and SASEGT. This CDR3 is built from 15 residues. The V gene end was trimmed by 5 bases and the J gene end by 8 bases; junction bases not matched to a gene: 12. For the CDR3, the DNA is TGTGCCAGCAGTTTCACACAGGGGGCGCAGACCGGCTACACCTTC. Its translation is CASSFTQGAQTGYTF.

The chain combines TRBV20-1 with TRBJ1-2; TRBD1 matches 9 bases. CDR3 length equals 15 residues. The germline gives CDR1 DFQATT, CDR2 SNEGSKA (reference sequence). The ends lost 6 bases at V and 2 bases at J; junction bases unmatched: 10. The CDR3 DNA sequence: TGCAGTGCGACCCCGGGACAGGGTCCCAACTATGGCTACACCTTC. This translates into CSATPGQGPNYGYTF.

This clone came up many times. The chain has TRBV6-1 and TRBJ1-1; D is unclear. The V gene's germline CDR1 is MNHNS and CDR2 SASEGT. Trimming shortened V by 7 bases and J by 5 bases, and 14 bases separated the two germline ends. This CDR3 has 13 amino acids. CDR3 in amino acids: CASTSLWDTEAFF. The CDR3 bases are TGTGCCAGCACCTCTTTGTGGGATACTGAAGCTTTCTTT.

This sequence joins TRBV9 and TRBJ1-1, with D hard to call. This CDR3 has 14 amino acids. Trimming left V 4 bases short and J 9 bases short, with 19 bases between. CDR1 is SGDLS, CDR2 YYNGEE, per germline. CDR3 sequence: CASSPGPRSDQAFF. CDR3 nucleotides: TGTGCCAGCAGCCCCGGACCCCGATCCGACCAAGCTTTCTTT. The entire variable domain, with the rest obtained from reference TRBV9 and TRBJ1-1, is as follows: DSGVTQTPKHLITATGQRVTLRCSPRSGDLSVYWYQQSLDQGLQFLIQYYNGEERAKGNILERFSAQQFPDLHSELNLSSLELGDSALYFCASSPGPRSDQAFFGQGTRLTVV.

Within the sample, this clone is medium-sized (0.01 to 0.1%). The chain links TRBV28 to TRBJ1-5, with D possibly matching TRBD1 (5 bases). CDR3 length equals 14 residues. Germline V gene sequence: CDR1 MDHEN, CDR2 SYDVKM. Trimming removed 1 base at V and 6 bases at J, with 10 bases between. CDR3 sequence: CASSLSWGTQPQHF. CDR3 bases: TGTGCCAGCAGTTTATCCTGGGGGACTCAGCCCCAGCATTTT.

This clone appeared a few times. This chain connects TRBV27 to TRBJ2-1; D may match TRBD1 or TRBD2 (5 bases each). The CDR3 runs 16 residues. Germline CDR1 reads MNHEY; CDR2 reads SMNVEV (reference sequence). With 0 bases removed from V and 7 bases from J, the gap between germline ends came to 16 bases. CDR3: CASSLSIWGRGNEQFF. CDR3 bases: TGTGCCAGCAGTTTATCGATCTGGGGGAGAGGAAATGAGCAGTTCTTC.

CDR3 bases: TGTGCCAGCAGTACTTTGGAACATACGCAGTATTTT. Residues: CASSTLEHTQYF. J is TRBJ2-3 and V is TRBV27, with no clear D. The CDR3 consists of 12 residues. V was cut by 5 bases and J by 7 bases, with 10 bases left in between. CDR1 MNHEY and CDR2 SMNVEV come from the germline V gene (reference sequence).

This clone was picked up a small number of times. The chain couples TRBV19 to TRBJ2-7; TRBD2 matches at 10 bases. V dropped 5 bases and J dropped 2; count of bases not matched to a gene: 6. Germline V CDR1 and CDR2: LNHDA, SQIVND (reference sequence). The CDR3 sequence is 15 residues long. This CDR3 is CASSVAGGSPYEQYF. CDR3 nucleotides: TGTGCCAGTAGTGTAGCGGGAGGATCCCCCTACGAGCAGTACTTC.

The chain recombines TRBV6-1 with TRBJ1-2; D call uncertain. From germline, CDR1 is MNHNS and CDR2 SASEGT. This CDR3 contains 15 residues. V was clipped by 7 bases and J by 4 bases, with 19 bases between them. CDR3 nucleotide sequence: TGTGCCAGCACCTCTTTGGGAGGCAGTCTCTATGGCTACACCTTC. Translation: CASTSLGGSLYGYTF.

The chain carries TRBV14 and TRBJ2-1; tentative D call: TRBD2 (5 bases). This CDR3 comprises 13 residues. The germline V gene encodes CDR1 SGHDN and CDR2 FVKESK. The V gene lost 4 bases and the J gene lost 4 bases, with 8 bases spanning the gap. The CDR3: CASSLGSYNEQFF. The CDR3 DNA is TGTGCCAGCAGCCTGGGGAGTTACAATGAGCAGTTCTTC.

The chain combines TRBV11-2 with TRBJ2-1, with 14 bases fitting TRBD2. Germline lookup yields CDR1 SGHAT and CDR2 FQNNGV. V lost 0 bases to trimming and J lost 10 bases; unmatched junction nucleotides: 5. This CDR3 region has 16 residues. DNA for the CDR3: TGTGCCAGCAGCTTAGAGGGGACTAGCGGGAGCCGCGAGCAGTTCTTC. Translation gives CASSLEGTSGSREQFF.

This clone was detected only a few times. The CDR3 DNA reads TGTGCCTCCGCACAGTTATCCTACAATGAGCAGTTCTTC. Translated, it gives CASAQLSYNEQFF. The chain has TRBV28 and TRBJ2-1; D gene uncertain. Trimming left V 11 bases short and J 1 base short, with 12 bases between. The CDR3 has 13 residues. The germline V gene has CDR1 MDHEN and CDR2 SYDVKM.

The genes are TRBV27 and TRBJ2-1; D might be TRBD1 (5 bases). Trimming removed 5 bases from V and 6 bases from J, with 17 bases in between. CDR3 size: 15 residues. Germline lookup yields CDR1 MNHEY and CDR2 SMNVEV (reference sequence). CDR3 protein: CASSPQGGGSNEQFF. CDR3 in DNA: TGTGCCAGCAGTCCCCAGGGTGGTGGAAGCAATGAGCAGTTCTTC.

The V gene is TRBV7-3, the J gene TRBJ2-7, with 9 nucleotides matching TRBD2. Germline V CDR1 and CDR2: SGHTA, FQGTGA. The CDR3 sequence is 15 residues long. Trimming at V came to 4 bases and at J to 2 bases, leaving 6 bases not matched to a gene. The CDR3 nucleotides read TGTGCCAGCAGCTCCATGGGCGGGAGGGCCTACGAGCAGTACTTC. It codes for CASSSMGGRAYEQYF.

Only a few counts were recorded for this clone. The chain recombines TRBV27 with TRBJ2-5, with 7 nucleotides matching TRBD1. Germline trimming cut 5 bases from V and 3 bases from J; bases unmatched to any gene: 9. Germline V CDR1 and CDR2: MNHEY, SMNVEV (reference sequence). The length of the CDR3 is 15 residues. CDR3 DNA sequence: TGTGCCAGCAGTCTAACCGGGACAGTGAAAGAGACCCAGTACTTC. Translation: CASSLTGTVKETQYF.

This clone was detected ten times or more. With a much larger clone just one base away, this may be a read error. The same CDR3 also results from other DNA sequences found in this sample. In nucleotides, the CDR3 is TGTGCCAGCAGTTTATCTCCCGGTGGGGCGACTAATGAAAAACTGTTTTTT. Protein product: CASSLSPGGATNEKLFF. The V and J genes are TRBV27 and TRBJ1-4; possible D gene TRBD1, 5 bases. With 0 bases removed from V and 2 bases from J, the gap between germline ends came to 13 bases. CDR3 length: 17 amino acids. Germline CDR1 is MNHEY and CDR2 is SMNVEV (reference sequence).

This clone was seen ten or more times. The chain recombines TRBV24-1 with TRBJ2-2; 10 bases fit TRBD1. CDR3 length: 16 residues. Trimming took 0 bases from V and 3 from J; bases not matched to a gene: 0. Germline V gene lookup returns CDR1 KGHDR and CDR2 SFDVKD. The CDR3 nucleotides read TGTGCCACCAGTGATTTGGGACAGGGGGACACCGGGGAGCTGTTTTTT. Amino acids: CATSDLGQGDTGELFF.

The CDR3 DNA is TGTGCCAGCACGGGGGGAGGGGACACAGATACGCAGTATTTT. Its translation is CASTGGGDTDTQYF. The chain employs TRBV6-1 and TRBJ2-3; 7 bases fit TRBD2. The germline gives CDR1 MNHNS, CDR2 SASEGT. This CDR3 is 14 amino acids long. Germline trimming cut 7 bases from V and 2 bases from J; bases unmatched to any gene: 6.

This clone counts as medium-sized. The rearrangement links TRBV7-8 to TRBJ2-1; a possible D gene is TRBD1 (5 bases). Trimming pared 6 bases from V and 4 bases from J, leaving 22 bases between. The germline gives CDR1 SGHVS, CDR2 FQNEAQ. The CDR3 consists of 17 residues. The CDR3 loop is CASSWGLRRKPYNEQFF. In DNA, the CDR3 is TGTGCCAGCAGTTGGGGCCTGCGTCGCAAACCTTACAATGAGCAGTTCTTC.